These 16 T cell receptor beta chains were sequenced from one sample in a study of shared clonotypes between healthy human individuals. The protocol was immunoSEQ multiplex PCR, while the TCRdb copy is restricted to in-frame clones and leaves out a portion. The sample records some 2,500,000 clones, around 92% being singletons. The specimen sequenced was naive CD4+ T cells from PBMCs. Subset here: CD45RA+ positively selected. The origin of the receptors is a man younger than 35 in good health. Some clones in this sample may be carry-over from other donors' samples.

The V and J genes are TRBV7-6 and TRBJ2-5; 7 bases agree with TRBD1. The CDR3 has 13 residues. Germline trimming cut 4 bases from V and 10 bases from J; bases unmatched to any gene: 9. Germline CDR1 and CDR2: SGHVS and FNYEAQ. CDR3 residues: CASSSTVRGNQYF. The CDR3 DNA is TGTGCCAGCAGCTCAACGGTCAGGGGGAACCAGTACTTC.

CDR3 in amino acids: CASSQDYFGYMRTGSAYF. The CDR3 region has the DNA TGTGCCAGCAGCCAAGATTATTTCGGTTATATGCGAACAGGGTCGGCGTATTTT. The chain carries TRBV14 and TRBJ1-3; D might be TRBD1 (6 bases). The germline CDR1 and CDR2 sequences are SGHDN and FVKESK. The CDR3 covers 18 residues. V lost 0 bases, J lost 16 bases, and 31 bases lay in between.

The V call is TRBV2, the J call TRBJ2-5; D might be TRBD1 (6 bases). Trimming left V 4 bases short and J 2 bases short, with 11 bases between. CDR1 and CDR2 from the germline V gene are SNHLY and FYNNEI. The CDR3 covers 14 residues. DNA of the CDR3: TGTGCCAGCAGTGTGACAGGTTTTCAAGAGACCCAGTACTTC. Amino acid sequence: CASSVTGFQETQYF. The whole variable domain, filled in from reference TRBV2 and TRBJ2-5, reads EPEVTQTPSHQVTQMGQEVILRCVPISNHLYFYWYRQILGQKVEFLVSFYNNEISEKSEIFDDQFSVERPDGSNFTLKIRSTKLEDSAMYFCASSVTGFQETQYFGPGTRLLVL.

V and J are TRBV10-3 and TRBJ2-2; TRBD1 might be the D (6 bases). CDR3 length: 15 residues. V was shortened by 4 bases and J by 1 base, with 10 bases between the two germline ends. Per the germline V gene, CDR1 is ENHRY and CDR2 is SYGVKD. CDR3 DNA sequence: TGTGCCATCAGTGGTGGCAGGGGGAACACCGGGGAGCTGTTTTTT. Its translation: CAISGGRGNTGELFF.

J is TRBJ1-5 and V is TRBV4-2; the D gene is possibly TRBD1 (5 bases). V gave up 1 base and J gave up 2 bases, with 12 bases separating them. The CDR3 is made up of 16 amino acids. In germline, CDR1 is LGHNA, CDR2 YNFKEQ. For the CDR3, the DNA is TGTGCCAGCAGCCAAGTTTCCGGGGCGGGCAATCAGCCCCAGCATTTT. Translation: CASSQVSGAGNQPQHF.

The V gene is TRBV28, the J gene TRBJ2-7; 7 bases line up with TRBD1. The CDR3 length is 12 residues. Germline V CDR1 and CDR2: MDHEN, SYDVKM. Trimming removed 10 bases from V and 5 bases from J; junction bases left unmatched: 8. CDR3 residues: CATVTGFNEQYF. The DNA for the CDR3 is TGTGCCACCGTGACAGGGTTCAACGAGCAGTACTTC.

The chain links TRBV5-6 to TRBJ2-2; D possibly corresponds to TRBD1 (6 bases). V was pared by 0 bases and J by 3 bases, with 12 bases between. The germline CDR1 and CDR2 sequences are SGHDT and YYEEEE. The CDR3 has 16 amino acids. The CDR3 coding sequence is TGTGCCAGCAGCTTGGTAGACAGGCGGGACACCGGGGAGCTGTTTTTT. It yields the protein CASSLVDRRDTGELFF. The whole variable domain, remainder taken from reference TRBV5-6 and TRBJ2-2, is DAGVTQSPTHLIKTRGQQVTLRCSPKSGHDTVSWYQQALGQGPQFIFQYYEEEERQRGNFPDRFSGHQFPNYSSELNVNALLLGDSALYLCASSLVDRRDTGELFFGEGSRLTVL.

The CDR3 coding sequence is TGTGCCAGCAGCTCGGTGGTGATTAACACTGAAGCTTTCTTT. Its translation is CASSSVVINTEAFF. V is TRBV5-6 and J is TRBJ1-1; D is unresolved. The V end was cut by 3 bases, the J end by 2 bases, with 11 bases between. CDR1 SGHDT and CDR2 YYEEEE come from the germline V gene. The CDR3 extends over 14 amino acids. Full variable domain (rest looked up from reference TRBV5-6 and TRBJ1-1): DAGVTQSPTHLIKTRGQQVTLRCSPKSGHDTVSWYQQALGQGPQFIFQYYEEEERQRGNFPDRFSGHQFPNYSSELNVNALLLGDSALYLCASSSVVINTEAFFGQGTRLTVV.

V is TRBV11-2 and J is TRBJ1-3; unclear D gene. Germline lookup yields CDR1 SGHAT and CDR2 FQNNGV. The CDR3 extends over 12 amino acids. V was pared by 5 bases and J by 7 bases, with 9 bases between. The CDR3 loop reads CASSAPVNTIYF. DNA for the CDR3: TGTGCCAGCAGCGCCCCCGTGAACACCATATATTTT.

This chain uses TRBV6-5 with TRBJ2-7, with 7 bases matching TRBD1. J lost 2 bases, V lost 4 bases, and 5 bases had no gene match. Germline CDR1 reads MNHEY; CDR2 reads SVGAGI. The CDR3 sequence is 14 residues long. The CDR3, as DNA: TGTGCCAGCAGTTTGGACAGGCCCACCTACGAGCAGTACTTC. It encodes CASSLDRPTYEQYF.

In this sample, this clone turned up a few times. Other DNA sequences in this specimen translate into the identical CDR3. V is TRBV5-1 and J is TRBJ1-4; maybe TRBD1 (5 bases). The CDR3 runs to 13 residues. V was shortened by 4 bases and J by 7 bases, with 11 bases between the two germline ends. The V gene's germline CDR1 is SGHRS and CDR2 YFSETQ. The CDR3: CASSLGGGEKLFF. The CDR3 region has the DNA TGCGCCAGCAGCCTCGGGGGTGGTGAAAAACTGTTTTTT.

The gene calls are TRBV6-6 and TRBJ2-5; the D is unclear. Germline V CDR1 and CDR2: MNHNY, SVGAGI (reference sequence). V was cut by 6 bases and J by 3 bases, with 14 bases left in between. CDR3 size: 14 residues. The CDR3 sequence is CASSYRRSEETQYF. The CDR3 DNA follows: TGTGCCAGCAGCTACCGGCGCAGCGAAGAGACCCAGTACTTC.

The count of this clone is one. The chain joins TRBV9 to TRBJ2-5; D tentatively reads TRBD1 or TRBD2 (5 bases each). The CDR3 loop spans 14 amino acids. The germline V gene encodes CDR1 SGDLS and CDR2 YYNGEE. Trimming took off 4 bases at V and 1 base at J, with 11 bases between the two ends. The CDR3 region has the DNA TGTGCCAGCAGCACTACCGGGACCCAAGAGACCCAGTACTTC. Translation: CASSTTGTQETQYF.

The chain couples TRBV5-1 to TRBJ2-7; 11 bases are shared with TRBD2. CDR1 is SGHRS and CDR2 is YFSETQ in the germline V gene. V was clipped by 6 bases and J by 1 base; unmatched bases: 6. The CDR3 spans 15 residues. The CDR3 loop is CASTTLAGVSYEQYF. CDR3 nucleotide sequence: TGCGCCAGCACAACACTAGCGGGAGTTTCCTACGAGCAGTACTTC.

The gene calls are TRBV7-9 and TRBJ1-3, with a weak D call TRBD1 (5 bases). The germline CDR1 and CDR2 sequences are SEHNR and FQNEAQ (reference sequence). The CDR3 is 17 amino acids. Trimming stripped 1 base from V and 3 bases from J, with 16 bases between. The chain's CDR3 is CASSLVMGPGVGNTIYF. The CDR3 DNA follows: TGTGCCAGCAGCTTAGTTATGGGGCCGGGTGTTGGAAACACCATATATTTT.

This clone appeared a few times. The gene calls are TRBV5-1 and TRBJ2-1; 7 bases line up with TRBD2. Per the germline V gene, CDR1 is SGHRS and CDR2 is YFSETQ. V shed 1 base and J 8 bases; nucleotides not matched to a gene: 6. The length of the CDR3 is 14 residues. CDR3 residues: CASSLRGDSDEQFF. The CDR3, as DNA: TGCGCCAGCAGCTTGCGGGGGGACTCCGATGAGCAGTTCTTC.